The T cell receptor (beta chain) under discussion was sequenced for a study of cytomegalovirus exposure and HLA in healthy donors. PCR employed 60 Vbeta and 13 Jbeta primers. Data came from immunoSEQ multiplex PCR; TCRdb stores just in-frame clones and leaves some out. The sample yields some 99,000 clones, about two thirds seen once. The specimen was PBMCs. The sequence was collected from an older woman in good health and CMV-seropositive.

CDR3 amino acids: CASSLGALSGYTF. CDR3 nucleotide sequence: TGCGCCAGCAGCTTGGGGGCGCTGAGTGGCTACACCTTC. This sequence joins TRBV5-1 and TRBJ1-2; D unclear. Trimming removed 0 bases at V and 7 bases at J, with 10 bases between. The germline gives CDR1 SGHRS, CDR2 YFSETQ. The CDR3 loop spans 13 amino acids.